The 4 T cell receptor beta chains below were found in one sample sequenced in a study of T cells in Graves' hyperthyroidism and ophthalmopathy. From RNA transcripts, TCR beta CDR3 regions were amplified. A first-round RT-PCR of the TCR CDR3 used the HTBI primer set. Each CDR3 protein is one row after TCRdb ran MiXCR on the multiplex PCR reads. This sample has 500,000 to 650,000 distinct CDR3 sequences, with approximately 14% found just once. Sequencing was performed on blood. These receptor sequences come from a woman in her forties or fifties with Graves' ophthalmopathy.

This chain uses TRBV4-3 with TRBJ1-2; the D gene is possibly TRBD1 (6 bases). Looked up from germline, CDR1 is LGHNA and CDR2 is YSLEER. CDR3 size: 16 residues. With 0 bases removed from V and 3 bases from J, the gap between germline ends came to 14 bases. The CDR3 spells CASSQDGGQRDYGYTF. The CDR3 DNA follows: TGCGCCAGCAGCCAAGATGGTGGACAGCGAGACTATGGCTACACCTTC.

This chain joins TRBV30 and TRBJ1-4; D might be TRBD1 (6 bases). Germline V gene lookup returns CDR1 GTSNPN and CDR2 SVGIG (reference sequence). Deletions cut 2 bases from V and 0 bases from J, with 10 bases between. The CDR3 has 15 residues. The DNA for the CDR3 is TGTGCCTGGAGTAGGGGGACAACAACTAATGAAAAACTGTTTTTT. Translated: CAWSRGTTTNEKLFF.

Notes on this clonotype: A junction end diverges from the germline sequence, so it may reflect a read error. This CDR3 reads CASSFLPQERYF. The CDR3 region has the DNA TGTGCCAGCAGCTTTCTTCCCCAAGAGCGGTACTTC. The chain combines TRBV7-9 with TRBJ2-7; the D is unclear. CDR1 is SEHNR and CDR2 is FQNEAQ in the germline V gene (reference sequence). This CDR3 has 12 amino acids.

This clonotype occurred many times. The chain employs TRBV29-1 and TRBJ2-3; the D gene is possibly TRBD2 (6 bases). The CDR3 consists of 13 residues. Germline CDR1 is SQVTM and CDR2 is ANQGSEA. V was clipped by 5 bases and J by 1 base, with 10 bases between them. The CDR3 DNA follows: TGCAGCGTTCAGGAGGGAGGCACAGATACGCAGTATTTT. This translates into CSVQEGGTDTQYF.